This T cell receptor beta chain was captured in a study of T cells in Graves' hyperthyroidism and ophthalmopathy. Amplified TCR beta CDR3 regions derived from RNA transcripts. RT-PCR in the first round (using the HTBI primer set) targeted the TCR CDR3. In TCRdb, the multiplex PCR reads were re-called with MiXCR into one record per CDR3 protein. The sample contains 400,000 to 550,000 distinct CDR3 sequences, 13% to 15% of which appear only once. Stable Graves' hyperthyroidism meant no ophthalmopathy progression within 18 months. Uncontrolled infection, other autoimmune disease, pregnancy or lactation disqualified patients from enrolment. In its sample, this clonotype was seen a few times. Trimming took 6 bases from V and 2 from J; bases not matched to a gene: 13. The CDR3 spans 18 residues.

The chain employs TRBV12-3 or TRBV12-4 and TRBJ1-4, with 9 bases identical to TRBD1. This clonotype was sampled from a woman under 30 with Graves' hyperthyroidism. Sequenced sample: blood. The CDR3 loop is CASSPSGTGIITNEKLFF. The CDR3 region has the DNA TGTGCCAGCAGCCCCTCCGGGACAGGGATCATCACTAATGAAAAACTGTTTTTT.